The 15 T cell receptor beta chains in this list originate from one sample, sequenced in a study of T cells in Graves' hyperthyroidism and ophthalmopathy. RNA transcripts gave rise to amplified TCR beta CDR3 regions. During a first-round RT-PCR of the TCR CDR3, the HTBI primer set was used. Via MiXCR, TCRdb re-called the multiplex PCR reads, giving one row per CDR3 protein. The repertoire consists of about 260,000 distinct CDR3 sequences, with around 15% occurring once and the leading ten covering less than 35%. The sample comprised blood. These receptors all stem from a woman aged 18-29 years with Graves' ophthalmopathy.

This clonotype was picked up a small number of times. The rearrangement joins TRBV19 to TRBJ2-1, with TRBD2 as a possible D gene (6 bases). Germline V gene data show CDR1 as LNHDA and CDR2 as SQIVND (reference sequence). Trimming took 3 bases from V and 10 from J, leaving 10 bases between them. The CDR3 sequence is 12 residues long. The CDR3 here is CASSITGDEQFF. The CDR3 region has the DNA TGTGCCAGTAGTATTACGGGAGACGAGCAGTTCTTC.

This clonotype was picked up many times. The chain recombines TRBV4-2 with TRBJ1-1; D is ambiguous. CDR3 length equals 16 residues. Trimming left V 5 bases short and J 0 bases short, with 16 bases between. Germline CDR1 is LGHNA and CDR2 is YNFKEQ. CDR3 amino acids: CASSKDGNTVNTEAFF. The CDR3 DNA is TGTGCCAGCAGCAAGGACGGTAACACGGTGAACACTGAAGCTTTCTTT.

This clonotype was recorded many times. The CDR3 DNA reads as TGTGCCAGCAGCTCAGGGGTCTCTAGATCTAGCACAGATACGCAGTATTTT. It encodes CASSSGVSRSSTDTQYF. This chain links TRBV5-8 with TRBJ2-3; D may be TRBD1 (6 bases). CDR3 length equals 17 residues. Per germline, CDR1 SGHTS and CDR2 YDEGEE. V lost 3 bases, J lost 0 bases, and 17 bases lay in between.

This clonotype was counted many times. The chain combines TRBV5-6 with TRBJ1-2; the D is unclear. Germline loops: CDR1 SGHDT, CDR2 YYEEEE. This CDR3 is 13 amino acids long. Trimming left V 0 bases short and J 8 bases short, with 11 bases between. The CDR3 coding sequence is TGTGCCAGCAGCTTGGACCGGTTGGAGGGCTACACCTTC. It translates to CASSLDRLEGYTF.

This clonotype was picked up a small number of times. A much larger clone lies a single base off, so this may be a read error. J is TRBJ1-2 and V is TRBV11-2; D is ambiguous. This CDR3 comprises 13 residues. V lost 4 bases and J lost 8, with 14 bases in between. The germline CDR1 and CDR2 sequences are SGHAT and FQNNGV. For the CDR3, the DNA is TGTGCCAGCAGCTCCCCCCGTAGTCAGGGCTACACCTTC. Protein sequence: CASSSPRSQGYTF.

The chain employs TRBV4-2 and TRBJ2-2; D unresolved. Germline values: CDR1 LGHNA, CDR2 YNFKEQ. V was pared by 4 bases and J by 7 bases, with 13 bases between. The CDR3 is made up of 14 amino acids. The CDR3 DNA reads TGTGCCAGCAGCCTACAACGGGTGATCGGGGAGCTGTTTTTT. Translating it yields CASSLQRVIGELFF.

Notes on this clonotype: This CDR3 fails to terminate in the conserved phenylalanine or tryptophan, so it likely reflects a read error. The chain employs TRBV27 and TRBJ2-2, with D unresolved. The V gene lost 4 bases and the J gene lost 4 bases, with 10 bases spanning the gap. The CDR3 loop spans 14 amino acids. The V gene's germline CDR1 is MNHEY and CDR2 SMNVEV (reference sequence). CDR3 protein: CASSSILRTGELFS. The CDR3 DNA sequence: TGTGCCAGCAGTTCAATTTTACGCACCGGGGAGCTGTTTTCT.

This clonotype was counted many times. The chain uses TRBV12-3 or TRBV12-4 and TRBJ2-1; 9 nucleotides match TRBD2. The ends lost 0 bases at V and 8 bases at J; junction bases unmatched: 11. This CDR3 spans 17 amino acids. CDR3 sequence: CASSLARASGAGHEQFF. As DNA, the CDR3 is TGTGCCAGCAGTTTAGCGAGGGCTAGCGGGGCCGGGCATGAGCAGTTCTTC.

This clonotype was observed at least ten times. V usage is TRBV5-1 and J usage is TRBJ2-5; D remains unclear. CDR3 length: 12 residues. V was trimmed by 5 bases and J by 5 bases, leaving 10 bases between them. Germline V gene lookup returns CDR1 SGHRS and CDR2 YFSETQ. CDR3 in amino acids: CASSGQTETQYF. CDR3 nucleotide sequence: TGCGCCAGCAGTGGGCAGACGGAGACCCAGTACTTC.

This clonotype was recorded many times. The CDR3 region is CASSRTGQALLDEQYF. DNA of the CDR3: TGTGCCAGCAGTAGAACAGGACAGGCACTTCTGGACGAGCAGTACTTC. The chain recombines TRBV27 with TRBJ2-7, with 7 nucleotides matching TRBD1. CDR3 length equals 16 residues. CDR1 and CDR2 from the germline V gene are MNHEY and SMNVEV (reference sequence). The V gene end was trimmed by 5 bases and the J gene end by 5 bases; junction bases not matched to a gene: 15.

In this sample, this clonotype turned up many times. This chain connects TRBV7-6 to TRBJ2-5; perhaps TRBD2 as D (7 bases). Per germline, CDR1 SGHVS and CDR2 FNYEAQ. The CDR3 covers 16 residues. The CDR3 DNA is TGTGCTACGGCTAGGGGGGGGGCCATCAATCAAGAGACCCAGTACTTC. Amino acid sequence: CATARGGAINQETQYF.

In its sample, this clonotype was seen many times. The chain is built from TRBV24-1 and TRBJ2-1; TRBD2 aligns across 12 bases. CDR3 length: 16 amino acids. The V and J ends lost 4 bases and 7 bases, in that order; junction bases with no gene match: 7. Germline assignment: CDR1 KGHDR and CDR2 SFDVKD. CDR3 sequence: CATSDPLAGGLNEQFF. CDR3 nucleotide sequence: TGTGCCACCAGTGACCCTCTAGCGGGGGGGCTTAATGAGCAGTTCTTC.

This clonotype was recorded at least ten times. V is TRBV6-1 and J is TRBJ1-1; 9 nucleotides line up with TRBD1. The germline CDR1 and CDR2 sequences are MNHNS and SASEGT. This CDR3 spans 14 amino acids. Unmatched junction bases numbered 6, after V lost 6 bases and J lost 4 bases. Here the CDR3 reads CASRGQGISTEAFF. The CDR3 DNA reads as TGTGCCAGCAGGGGACAGGGTATAAGCACTGAAGCTTTCTTT.

This clonotype was counted ten times or more. The V and J genes are TRBV4-1 and TRBJ1-1; D gene unclear. With 0 bases removed from V and 11 bases from J, the gap between germline ends came to 22 bases. The CDR3 is 16 amino acids. Germline V gene lookup returns CDR1 MGHRA and CDR2 YSYEKL. DNA for the CDR3: TGCGCCAGCAGCCAAGAAGAAGATGACGGGTCTTTGAGGGCTTTCTTT. Translation gives CASSQEEDDGSLRAFF.

This clonotype was recorded at least ten times. The V and J genes are TRBV6-1 and TRBJ1-1, with 7 positions matching TRBD1. J gave up 4 bases and V 7 bases, and 6 bases lay outside the gene matches. Germline assignment: CDR1 MNHNS and CDR2 SASEGT. The CDR3 runs 13 residues. CDR3 DNA: TGTGCCAGCACCACGCCAGGGGGCACTGAAGCTTTCTTT. This encodes CASTTPGGTEAFF.